Listed below are T cell receptor beta chains from one sample, sequenced in a study of T cells in Graves' hyperthyroidism and ophthalmopathy. MiXCR was run by TCRdb on the multiplex PCR reads, yielding one entry per CDR3 protein. The sample records roughly 420,000 distinct CDR3 sequences, about an eighth being singletons. Sequencing used blood. Source of these receptors: a woman aged 18-29 years with Graves' hyperthyroidism. Each CDR3 is given with its conserved first and last residue. The order of the fields is J gene, V gene, D gene, clone size, CDR3 DNA, CDR3 protein. A D gene is named only where the DNA matches it firmly. Clone size is not always given. Where it is, it says once, few, many or a class for expanded clones.

TRBJ1-1,TRBV19,TRBD1,once,TGTGCCAGTGCCAGGGACAGGGCGTTCGAGACTGAAGCTTTCTTT,CASARDRAFETEAFF
TRBJ2-1,TRBV30,-,many,TGTGCCTGGAGTGTAGCCAATGAGCAGTTCTTC,CAWSVANEQFF
TRBJ1-5,TRBV6-1,-,-,TGTGCCAGCAGTGACGGAGGTTATGGCAATCAGCCCCAGCATTTT,CASSDGGYGNQPQHF
TRBJ2-1,TRBV19,-,-,TGTGCCAGTAGTTCCAGCTCGAGCTCCTACAATGAGCAGTTCTTC,CASSSSSSSYNEQFF
TRBJ2-3,TRBV12-3/TRBV12-4,-,many,TGTGCCAGCACTAAAATTATAGATACGCAGTATTTT,CASTKIIDTQYF
TRBJ2-1,TRBV2,-,-,TGTGCCAGCAGAAGGGGCCGGGACAGGGGTACCCTAGCGGGAGGCTACAATGAGCAGTTCTTC,CASRRGRDRGTLAGGYNEQFF
TRBJ1-5,TRBV19,-,few,TGTGCCAGTAGTATAGATCTGTGGGACAGCAATCAGCCCCAGCATTTT,CASSIDLWDSNQPQHF
TRBJ1-1,TRBV5-5,-,-,TGTGCCAGCAGCGTAAATTGGGTGAACACTGAAGCTTTCTTT,CASSVNWVNTEAFF
TRBJ2-3,TRBV7-2,TRBD2,few,TGTGCCAGCAGCACAGCTCTAGCGGGAGTTGGTGATACGCAGTATTTT,CASSTALAGVGDTQYF
TRBJ1-1,TRBV25-1,-,-,TGTGCCAGCAGTGACCCCCGGGGCCTGAACACTGAAGCTTCCTTT,CASSDPRGLNTEASF
TRBJ2-7,TRBV10-3,TRBD2,many,TGTGCCATCAGTGAGGGACTAGCGGGTCACGGGTACGAGCAGTACTTC,CAISEGLAGHGYEQYF
TRBJ1-1,TRBV3-1,TRBD1,many,TGTGCCAGCAGCCCAAGGGGGACAGGGGGGACTGAAGCTTTCTTT,CASSPRGTGGTEAFF
TRBJ2-7,TRBV5-1,TRBD1,-,TGCGCCAGCAGCAGCCTCGGGGACAGGGGCAACGAGCAGTACTTC,CASSSLGDRGNEQYF
TRBJ2-7,TRBV2,TRBD1,many,TGTGCCAGCAGTACCAGAGGGGGCCACGAGCAGTACTTC,CASSTRGGHEQYF
TRBJ2-2,TRBV4-1,-,many,TGCGCCAGCAGCCTTAGGGACCGCGCGAACACCGGGGAGCTGTTTTTT,CASSLRDRANTGELFF
TRBJ2-1,TRBV29-1,TRBD2,many,TGCAGCGTTGTCGGGCTAGCGGGGGGCAATGAGCAGTTCTTC,CSVVGLAGGNEQFF
TRBJ2-1,TRBV7-3,-,many,TGTGCCAGCAGCCACAGCACTACCAATGAGCAGTTCTTC,CASSHSTTNEQFF
TRBJ2-7,TRBV12-3/TRBV12-4,-,many,TGTGCCAGCAGTTTAGTGGGCCCTTCCTACGAGCAGTACTTC,CASSLVGPSYEQYF
TRBJ2-7,TRBV6-1,TRBD2,-,TGTGCCAGCGACGGGACTAGCGGGACTAGGGGCGGCCACGAGCAGTACTTC,CASDGTSGTRGGHEQYF
TRBJ2-3,TRBV20-1,TRBD1,few,TGCGGTGCTAGGACCGGACAGGGGGCTAGCACAGATACGCAGTATTTT,CGARTGQGASTDTQYF
TRBJ2-5,TRBV11-1,TRBD1,many,TGTGCCAGCAGCGATACAGGGGGCAGAGGAGAGACCCAGTACTTC,CASSDTGGRGETQYF
TRBJ2-5,TRBV12-3/TRBV12-4,TRBD2,many,TGTGCCAGCAGCCCCGGACTAGCGGGAGGGAATTCTAGGGGCCAAGAGACCCAGTACTTC,CASSPGLAGGNSRGQETQYF
TRBJ1-5,TRBV9,-,few,TGTGCCAGCAGCGTCTCCCAAGATCGACCAGGGAGAGCATATAGCAATCAGCCCCAGCATTTT,CASSVSQDRPGRAYSNQPQHF
TRBJ1-5,TRBV6-1,-,many,TGTGCCAGCAGTGACGGGGGGGTTCAGCCCCAGCATTTT,CASSDGGVQPQHF
TRBJ2-2,TRBV6-1,TRBD2,many,TGTGCCAGCAGTGAAGGGACTAGCGACACCGGGGAGCTGTTTTTT,CASSEGTSDTGELFF
TRBJ2-2,TRBV28,-,-,TGTGCCAGCAGAGTTTTCGCCGGGGAGCTGTTTTTT,CASRVFAGELFF
TRBJ2-5,TRBV6-6,-,many,TGTGCCAGCAGTTACGGCATCGGGGAGACCCAGTACTTC,CASSYGIGETQYF
TRBJ2-3,TRBV29-1,TRBD1,many,TGCAGCGTTCCGGGACAGGGCCTCTTTGGAGATACGCAGTATTTT,CSVPGQGLFGDTQYF
TRBJ2-3,TRBV28,TRBD2,-,TGTGCCAGCAGTCACACTAGCGGGAGTAGCACAGATACGCAGTATTTT,CASSHTSGSSTDTQYF
TRBJ2-3,TRBV12-3/TRBV12-4,-,many,TGTGCCAGCAGTTTATCGTCTGATACGCAGTATTTT,CASSLSSDTQYF
TRBJ1-5,TRBV15,-,many,TGTGCCACCAGCGTGTCTTTGGGTAGCAATCAGCCCCAGCATTTT,CATSVSLGSNQPQHF
TRBJ2-4,TRBV11-2,-,many,TGTGCCAGCAGCTTAACCCTTGCGAGGGGCGCAATGGACATTCAGTACTTC,CASSLTLARGAMDIQYF